Shown below are 25 T cell receptor beta chains from a single sample sequenced in a study of CD4 and CD8 cells across lung adenocarcinoma regions (dated by TCRdb to between 2018 and 2020). The library was prepared using PCR. Sequencing took place on a HiSeq X Ten. Using fastp at Q25 and MiXCR, TCRdb reprocessed the public reads and kept productive beta chains. Under each unique CDR3 protein, matching rows form one entry showing the most common genes and DNA. This sample gives roughly 20,000 distinct CDR3 sequences in total; less than 70% of them show up just once. Around 23% of the sample belongs to the ten largest clones. Sequenced input: CD8+ T cells from the center of a lung tumor. The sample's cell subset or site, from its label and the paper: tumor center region. All receptors derive from a female donor with lung adenocarcinoma. The CD4 and CD8 labels of this study may be unreliable.

This chain links TRBV10-3 with TRBJ1-1; possible D gene TRBD1, 6 bases. The CDR3 extends over 14 amino acids. Germline-derived CDR1 and CDR2 are ENHRY and SYGVKD. Trimming stripped 4 bases from V and 6 bases from J, with 15 bases between. CDR3 in DNA: TGTGCCATCAGTGTGCAGGGGAAAGGGGCTGAAGCTTTCTTT. This encodes CAISVQGKGAEAFF.

A note on this clonotype: With a much larger clone just one base away, this may be a read error. The rearrangement joins TRBV25-1 to TRBJ2-1; 7 positions match TRBD2. The J call is uncertain, as TRBJ2-7 better fits the DNA end. Germline CDR1 and CDR2: MGHDK and SYGVNS. This CDR3 has 12 amino acids. CDR3 sequence: CASRWGGYEQYF. CDR3 nucleotide sequence: TGTGCCAGCAGGTGGGGGGGCTACGAGCAGTACTTC.

A note on this clonotype: The germline gene is not matched at one end of the junction; a read error may be the cause. The genes are TRBV10-3 and TRBJ2-3, with TRBD2 matching 11 bases. CDR3 length: 15 amino acids. Looked up from germline, CDR1 is ENHRY and CDR2 is SYGVKD. For the CDR3, the DNA is TGTGCCATCAAATATAGCGGGAGGGCCGGGGAGACGCAGTACTTT. This codes for CAIKYSGRAGETQYF.

For this clonotype: One end of the junction is discordant with germline, which a read error may explain. The chain is built from TRBV10-3 and TRBJ1-5, with a possible D match to TRBD1 (5 bases). CDR1 and CDR2 from the germline V gene are ENHRY and SYGVKD. The length of the CDR3 is 15 residues. The CDR3 coding sequence is TGTGCCAGCAGTGAGTCCCCTGACAGTGCAAGGCCCCAGCATTTT. This codes for CASSESPDSARPQHF.

The chain employs TRBV6-1 and TRBJ2-3; possibly TRBD1 or TRBD2 for D (7 bases each). The CDR3 contains 15 residues. Trimming pared 9 bases from V and 2 bases from J, leaving 18 bases between. The V gene's germline CDR1 is MNHNS and CDR2 SASEGT. CDR3: CARGQGGGATDTQYF. CDR3 sequence (DNA): TGTGCCAGGGGGCAGGGAGGGGGCGCCACAGATACGCAGTATTTT.

This rearrangement joins TRBV28 to TRBJ2-5; 12 nucleotides match TRBD2. Germline V CDR1 and CDR2: MDHEN, SYDVKM. Germline trimming cut 3 bases from V and 7 bases from J; bases unmatched to any gene: 6. This CDR3 comprises 15 residues. The CDR3 DNA is TGTGCCAGCAGTTTCCTAGCGGGGGGGGTGGGGACCCAGTACTTC. It codes for CASSFLAGGVGTQYF.

This chain connects TRBV10-1 to TRBJ2-2; 9 bases are shared with TRBD2. The V and J ends lost 3 bases and 1 base, in that order; junction bases with no gene match: 0. The CDR3 totals 15 residues. Germline values: CDR1 WNHNN, CDR2 SYGVQD (reference sequence). As DNA, the CDR3 is TGCGCCAGCAGTGAACTAGCGGGGAACACCGGGGAGCTGTTTTTT. Translation gives CASSELAGNTGELFF.

This clonotype was recorded once. Germline and junction disagree at one end, which may indicate a read error. The rearrangement uses TRBV6-1 and TRBJ2-2; TRBD2 matches 7 bases. The germline gives CDR1 MNHNS, CDR2 SASEGT. The CDR3 runs 13 residues. The CDR3 loop is CASRLLGSGALYF. The DNA for the CDR3 is TGTGCCAGCAGACTTCTCGGGAGCGGGGCGCTGTATTTT.

This clonotype was seen ten or more times. This sequence joins TRBV28 and TRBJ2-1; D is undetermined. The J call may be mistaken, given a closer DNA end match to TRBJ2-5. Germline V gene lookup returns CDR1 MDHEN and CDR2 SYDVKM. This CDR3 comprises 12 residues. CDR3 nucleotide sequence: TGTGCCAGCAGTACTTTCGTGGAGACCCAGTACTTC. Translating gives CASSTFVETQYF.

The chain uses TRBV27 and TRBJ1-3; a possible D gene is TRBD1 (6 bases). Looked up from germline, CDR1 is MNHEY and CDR2 is SMNVEV (reference sequence). The CDR3 spans 14 residues. Between the trimmed V and J ends, which lost 3 bases and 4 bases, there was a span of 10 bases. The CDR3 nucleotides read TGTGCCAGCAGTTTGGGGGGGCCAGGAAACACCATATATTTT. Translating it yields CASSLGGPGNTIYF.

The chain uses TRBV6-1 and TRBJ2-5; D gene unclear. V dropped 8 bases and J dropped 2 bases, with 12 bases sitting between them. This CDR3 region has 13 residues. The V gene's germline CDR1 is MNHNS and CDR2 SASEGT. This chain's CDR3 is CASADTFQETQYF. In DNA form, the CDR3 reads TGTGCCAGCGCGGATACATTTCAAGAGACCCAGTACTTC.

Turning to this clonotype: An end of the junction differs from the germline gene, which may be a read error. CDR3 residues: CASSSAVRRENILYF. The CDR3 DNA reads as TGTGCCAGCAGTTCCGCGGTCCGGCGGGAAAACATCCTGTATTTC. J is TRBJ2-4 and V is TRBV27; D may be TRBD2 (6 bases). Germline V gene sequence: CDR1 MNHEY, CDR2 SMNVEV (reference sequence). The CDR3 length is 15 residues.

The chain employs TRBV25-1 and TRBJ2-1, with 7 positions matching TRBD1. The closer fit of TRBJ2-3 to the DNA end suggests the J call may be wrong. The CDR3 extends over 18 amino acids. In germline, CDR1 is MGHDK, CDR2 SYGVNS. The CDR3 DNA sequence: TGTGCCAGCAGTCCCACGGATGGACAGGATGAGAGCAGAAATAAGCAGTATTTT. This encodes CASSPTDGQDESRNKQYF.

As regards this clonotype: A read error may account for a junction end that differs from germline. V and J are TRBV6-1 and TRBJ2-2; D could derive from TRBD1 or TRBD2 (5 bases each). The CDR3 is 15 residues long. Germline values: CDR1 MNHNS, CDR2 SASEGT. CDR3 sequence: CASSGLAVSTGTLYF. In nucleotides, the CDR3 is TGTGCCAGCAGCGGACTGGCTGTGAGCACCGGGACGCTGTATTTT.

The chain has TRBV12-3 or TRBV12-4 and TRBJ2-3; 7 bases align to TRBD2. The end of the DNA is better explained by TRBJ2-7, so the J call may be wrong. This CDR3 spans 16 amino acids. The CDR3 DNA reads TGTGCCAGCAGTCCCCCGGGAGGCCGTGGCCGGGATACGCAGTACTTC. This encodes CASSPPGGRGRDTQYF.

The J gene is TRBJ2-3, the V gene TRBV6-5, with 8 bases identical to TRBD2. Germline CDR1 is MNHEY and CDR2 is SVGAGI. This CDR3 is built from 16 residues. V shed 0 bases, J shed 12 bases, and the junction held 14 bases outside the gene matches. The CDR3 nucleotides read TGTGCCAGCAGTTACTCGGGAGCGGGGGCCAAAGACATTCAGTATTTT. Encoded protein: CASSYSGAGAKDIQYF.

The V call is TRBV27, the J call TRBJ2-5; D perhaps matches TRBD1 (7 bases). Between the trimmed V and J ends, which lost 11 bases and 4 bases, there was a span of 23 bases. The CDR3 totals 15 residues. Per germline, CDR1 MNHEY and CDR2 SMNVEV (reference sequence). CDR3 residues: CAGGQGGRDPETQYF. CDR3 sequence (DNA): TGTGCCGGGGGGCAGGGGGGCCGAGACCCAGAGACCCAGTACTTC.

This clonotype was seen more than once but under ten times. J is TRBJ2-1 and V is TRBV12-3 or TRBV12-4; no firm D call. Trimming removed 1 base from V and 9 bases from J, with 4 bases in between. The CDR3 consists of 11 residues. CDR3 amino acids: CASSLVGEQFF. The CDR3 coding sequence is TGTGCCAGCAGTTTAGTGGGTGAGCAGTTCTTC.

This clonotype is large (0.1 to 1%). The V call is TRBV10-2, the J call TRBJ2-1; 7 nucleotides align to TRBD2. The CDR3 is 14 residues long. After removal of 4 bases from V and 7 bases from J, the junction contained 7 bases not matched to a gene. Looked up from germline, CDR1 is WSHSY and CDR2 is SAAADI. CDR3 sequence (DNA): TGCGCCAGCAGTGGGGCGGGAGCGGGGAATGAGCAGTTCTTC. Translated: CASSGAGAGNEQFF.

This clonotype was observed many times. This sequence joins TRBV6-1 and TRBJ1-6, with 8 bases matching TRBD1. The CDR3 covers 19 residues. The germline V gene encodes CDR1 MNHNS and CDR2 SASEGT. The V segment lost 6 bases and the J segment 2 bases; nucleotides outside the gene matches: 15. The CDR3 reads CASRRRHRGIVAYNSPLHF. CDR3 coding DNA: TGTGCCAGCAGGCGCAGGCACAGGGGGATTGTGGCCTATAATTCACCCCTCCACTTT.

The rearrangement uses TRBV5-4 and TRBJ2-1; 12 nucleotides align to TRBD2. This CDR3 is 18 amino acids long. V shed 0 bases and J 8 bases; nucleotides not matched to a gene: 12. CDR1 is SGHNT, CDR2 YYREEE, per germline (reference sequence). The DNA of the CDR3 is TGTGCCAGCAGCTTGGGGGGGGCTAGCGGGAGGGTTGGTCATGAGCAGTTCTTC. It translates to CASSLGGASGRVGHEQFF.

The V call is TRBV7-2, the J call TRBJ1-1; D call uncertain. Germline lookup yields CDR1 SGHTA and CDR2 FQGNSA. V lost 2 bases and J lost 3, with 13 bases in between. This CDR3 has 15 residues. The CDR3 sequence is CASSLNFRSDTEAFF. CDR3 bases: TGTGCCAGCAGCTTAAACTTTAGATCCGACACTGAAGCTTTCTTT.

As regards this clonotype: The junction shows a germline mismatch at one end, possibly a read error. This rearrangement joins TRBV6-1 to TRBJ2-3; no clear D. Germline V gene sequence: CDR1 MNHNS, CDR2 SASEGT. The CDR3 sequence is 14 residues long. Written as DNA, the CDR3 is TGTGCCAGCAGGAGCGTGAGAGCCAAAAGTACGCAGTATTTC. Residues: CASRSVRAKSTQYF.

The chain has TRBV10-3 and TRBJ2-4; tentatively, D is TRBD2 (7 bases). The CDR3 length is 15 residues. V was trimmed by 11 bases and J by 12 bases, leaving 29 bases between them. In germline, CDR1 is ENHRY, CDR2 SYGVKD. The CDR3 sequence: CAGGGGGGTKETQYF. Written as DNA, the CDR3 is TGTGCCGGGGGTGGCGGGGGCGGAACCAAAGAGACTCAGTACTTC.

The chain has TRBV4-1 and TRBJ2-5; TRBD2 matches at 9 bases. The CDR3 is 15 amino acids. Trimming removed 1 base from V and 3 bases from J; junction bases left unmatched: 3. Germline CDR1 and CDR2: MGHRA and YSYEKL. This chain's CDR3 is CASSQVAGEEETQYF. The CDR3 region has the DNA TGCGCCAGCAGCCAAGTAGCGGGAGAGGAAGAGACCCAGTACTTC.